Listed below are T cell receptor beta chains from one sample, sequenced in a study of spatial heterogeneity in lung cancer. From the 5' RACE reads, TCRdb called clonotypes with MiXCR, one entry per CDR3 protein. The table records about 38,000 distinct CDR3 sequences, roughly 6% of them present only once. Sample: PBMCs, taken at surgery. All receptors come from a male donor with early-stage non-small cell lung cancer. The CDR3 runs from the conserved cysteine through the conserved F or W. A D gene is named only where the DNA matches it firmly. The size field is filled for only some rows; it gives once, few, many or a size class.

>many|NA|TRBJ2-3|TRBV30
TGTGCCTGGAGTAGGGGCCCTAGAGTCACAGATACGCAGTATTTT
CAWSRGPRVTDTQYF
>many|NA|TRBJ1-6|TRBV28
TGTGCCAGCAGTCCTCCTACATCTAGCTCCTATAATTCACCCCTCCACTTT
CASSPPTSSSYNSPLHF
>many|TRBD2|TRBJ2-4|TRBV29-1
TGCAGCGTCGCTAGCGGGGGTCTCTACATTCAGTACTTC
CSVASGGLYIQYF
>many|TRBD1|TRBJ2-3|TRBV29-1
TGCAGCGTTGGCGGACAGGTCTTTATGACAGATACGCAGTATTTT
CSVGGQVFMTDTQYF
>large|NA|TRBJ1-4|TRBV20-1
TGCAGTGTACCCTCCAGCAGCGCCAGGGAAAATGAAAAACTGTTTTTT
CSVPSSSARENEKLFF
>many|NA|TRBJ2-7|TRBV4-2
TGTGCCAGCAGCCAAGATTCCGGATCGGCAGGAGGGCAGTACTTC
CASSQDSGSAGGQYF
>many|NA|TRBJ1-6|TRBV6-1
TGTGCCAGCAGTGAAGCTGAGGTGCACTCCTATAATTCACCCCTCCACTTT
CASSEAEVHSYNSPLHF
>many|NA|TRBJ1-5|TRBV15
TGTGCCACCAGCATCGGCAATCAGCCCCAGCATTTT
CATSIGNQPQHF
>NA|TRBD1|TRBJ1-2|TRBV12-3/TRBV12-4
TGTGCCAGCAGTGAACAAGGACAGGCGGTCTATGGCTACACCTTC
CASSEQGQAVYGYTF
>NA|NA|TRBJ1-3|TRBV18
TGTGCCAGCTCACCTAGGGGGTCGCGTGGAAACACCATATATTTT
CASSPRGSRGNTIYF
>NA|TRBD2|TRBJ2-7|TRBV5-1
TGCGCCAGCAGCTTCCCCGACGGACTAGCGGGGGGCTACGAGCAGTACTTC
CASSFPDGLAGGYEQYF
>many|TRBD1|TRBJ1-1|TRBV7-2
TGTGCCAGCAGCCCCAGGGGTACAGGGGGCCTCCCTGAAGCTTTCTTT
CASSPRGTGGLPEAFF
>many|NA|TRBJ1-5|TRBV19
TGTGCCAGTAGTTTCCAGGCCCTTGCGAGTCAGCCCCAGCATTTT
CASSFQALASQPQHF
>many|NA|TRBJ1-5|TRBV28
TGTGCCAGCAGTCCGTTGACCGGGAACCTACTCAATCAGCCCCAGCATTTT
CASSPLTGNLLNQPQHF
>many|TRBD1|TRBJ1-5|TRBV12-3/TRBV12-4
TGTGCCAGCAGTTCAGGGGGCGAAGGTCAGCCCCAGCATTTT
CASSSGGEGQPQHF
>many|NA|TRBJ1-4|TRBV4-1
TGCGCCAGCAGCCCCAGGGGTTATGAAAAACTGTTTTTT
CASSPRGYEKLFF
>many|TRBD1|TRBJ2-2|TRBV2
TGTGCCAGCAGTACCCCGGACAGGGGGAACACCGGGGAGCTGTTTTTT
CASSTPDRGNTGELFF
>many|TRBD1|TRBJ1-6|TRBV28
TGTGCCAGCAGTTTCACGAGGGGGCTGTATAATTCACCCCTCCACTTT
CASSFTRGLYNSPLHF
>few|TRBD2|TRBJ2-2|TRBV7-9
TGTGCCAGCAGCATAATAGCGGGCGGGGAGCTGTTTTTT
CASSIIAGGELFF
>many|TRBD1|TRBJ2-5|TRBV7-3
TGTGCCAGCAGCACCAGGACAGGGGGACCAGAGACCCAGTACTTC
CASSTRTGGPETQYF
>many|NA|TRBJ1-5|TRBV28
TGTGCCAGCATGTCCCGGGCTGGTAGCAATCAGCCCCAGCATTTT
CASMSRAGSNQPQHF
>many|NA|TRBJ2-2|TRBV24-1
TGTGCCACCAGTGATACCGGGACAATAGCCACCGGGGAGCTGTTTTTT
CATSDTGTIATGELFF
>many|NA|TRBJ2-3|TRBV4-2
TGTGCCAGCAGCCACGGTGGGGGTTATAGCACAGATACGCAGTATTTT
CASSHGGGYSTDTQYF
>many|TRBD1|TRBJ2-1|TRBV5-5
TGTGCCAGCAGCAGACAGGGACAGGGGTTCTACAATGAGCAGTTCTTC
CASSRQGQGFYNEQFF
>many|NA|TRBJ2-7|TRBV30
TGTGCCTGGAACCGGGGCAGGGCCTACGAGCAGTACTTC
CAWNRGRAYEQYF
>many|TRBD1|TRBJ1-3|TRBV30
TGTGCCTGGAGCTTGACAGGGGGCTCTGGAAACACCATATATTTT
CAWSLTGGSGNTIYF
>many|TRBD2|TRBJ2-3|TRBV7-3
TGTGCCAGCAGATTTGGGCTAGCGGGGGGCACAGATACGCAGTATTTT
CASRFGLAGGTDTQYF
>many|NA|TRBJ2-7|TRBV27
TGTGCCAGCAGCCAAGGACAATACTACGAGCAGTACTTC
CASSQGQYYEQYF
>many|TRBD1|TRBJ2-1|TRBV24-1
TGTGCCACCAGTGACCCGACCGGGACAGGGACCCACTTC
CATSDPTGTGTHF
>many|NA|TRBJ2-2|TRBV7-2
TGTGCCAGCAGTTCACGGGACCAAACGAACACCGGGGAGCTGTTTTTT
CASSSRDQTNTGELFF
>many|NA|TRBJ2-5|TRBV10-3
TGTGCCATCAGTGAGTCTGGGACCGAAGAGACCCAGTACTTC
CAISESGTEETQYF
>few|TRBD1|TRBJ1-6|TRBV20-1
TGCAGTGCGAGACAGGGAGTCACTTTCAATTCACCCCTCCACTTT
CSARQGVTFNSPLHF
>many|TRBD2|TRBJ2-2|TRBV3-1
TGTGCCAGCAGCCAAGATGTCGGGAGGACCGGGGAGCTGTTTTTT
CASSQDVGRTGELFF
>NA|NA|TRBJ2-3|TRBV7-9
TGTGCCAGCAGCTTAGTTGGGCTAGTTTCAGATACGCAGTATTTT
CASSLVGLVSDTQYF
>many|TRBD1|TRBJ2-7|TRBV18
TGTGCCAGCTCACCACCTGGACAGGGGGCCTACGAGCAGTACTTC
CASSPPGQGAYEQYF
>many|TRBD2|TRBJ2-3|TRBV5-1
TGCGCCAGCAGCTTGGGAGTTGGCGGGGGGGCCACAGATACGCAGTATTTT
CASSLGVGGGATDTQYF
>NA|NA|TRBJ2-6|TRBV20-1
TGCAGTGCAGGGAGCTCTGGGGCCAACGTCCTGACTTTC
CSAGSSGANVLTF
>once|NA|TRBJ1-3|TRBV2
TGTGCCAGAAGTGAAGCGGCGGGGATAACCGGAAAAACCATATATTTT
CARSEAAGITGKTIYF
>many|TRBD1|TRBJ2-2|TRBV14
TGTGCCAGCAGCACCTGGACAGGGAGCGCCGGGGAGCTGTTTTTT
CASSTWTGSAGELFF
>few|NA|TRBJ1-5|TRBV6-2/TRBV6-3
TGTGCCAGCAGTTACCCCCGGCGGGGGGTGAGCAATCAGCCCCAGCATTTT
CASSYPRRGVSNQPQHF
>few|NA|TRBJ1-1|TRBV29-1
TGCAGCGTATGGGACACAGGGACTGAAGCTTTCTTT
CSVWDTGTEAFF
>many|TRBD2|TRBJ2-1|TRBV19
TGTGCCAGTAGTGGGGGACTAGGGGACTACAATGAGCAGTTCTTC
CASSGGLGDYNEQFF
>few|NA|TRBJ2-2|TRBV20-1
TGCAGTGCTAGGGAAGGGGGGAACACCGGGGAGCTGTTTTTT
CSAREGGNTGELFF
>many|NA|TRBJ2-1|TRBV7-8
TGTGCCAGCAGCTTCCCCCAAAGGAGGGGGACGGTTGGTGAGCAGTTCTTC
CASSFPQRRGTVGEQFF
>NA|NA|TRBJ1-6|TRBV10-1
TGCGCCAGCAGAGAGGATAGTAATTCACCCCTCCACTTT
CASREDSNSPLHF
>many|TRBD1|TRBJ1-2|TRBV7-9
TGTGCCAGCAGCCCCCGGACAGGGCATCATGGCTACACCTTC
CASSPRTGHHGYTF
>many|NA|TRBJ2-1|TRBV6-5
TGTGCCAGCAGTTACTCTCGGAATGAGCAGTTCTTC
CASSYSRNEQFF
>NA|NA|TRBJ2-7|TRBV7-6
TGTGCCAGCAGCTTAGCTGGGGGAGGCGAGCAGTACTTC
CASSLAGGGEQYF
>many|NA|TRBJ2-7|TRBV29-1
TGCAGCGTAATTCAATCGGGGCAGGGCTTCCACGAGCAGTACTTC
CSVIQSGQGFHEQYF
>many|NA|TRBJ2-5|TRBV11-2
TGTGCCAGCAGCTTAGGATCGCAGACCCAGTACTTC
CASSLGSQTQYF
>few|NA|TRBJ1-5|TRBV5-5
TGTGCCAGCAGCTTCCAAACTGATAGCAATCAGCCCCAGCATTTT
CASSFQTDSNQPQHF
>few|NA|TRBJ2-6|TRBV4-3
TGCGCCAGCAGCCAAGAGTCATATGGGGCCAACGTCCTGACTTTC
CASSQESYGANVLTF